The clone carrying this TCR beta chain has a count of ten or more. TCRdb re-derived calls from the 5' RACE reads in MiXCR, one entry per CDR3 protein. The sample yields approximately 71,000 distinct CDR3 sequences, more than 10% seen once. This entry comes from a study of early T cells in non-severe SARS-CoV-2 infection. In the study overall: The input, bulk RNA from unsorted whole blood, was sequenced, and chains were unpaired.

The CDR3 is 14 residues long. Looked up from germline, CDR1 is SQVTM and CDR2 is ANQGSEA. The V end lost 6 bases, the J end lost 0 bases, and 14 bases lay between the germline ends. This chain links TRBV29-1 with TRBJ1-1; D possibly corresponds to TRBD1 (6 bases). This TCR derives from an adult who was a healthcare worker with PCR-confirmed SARS-CoV-2 infection or an uninfected control (not recorded which). Sequencing was done on a sample of whole blood. CDR3 sequence: CSVHSGEMNTEAFF. In DNA form, the CDR3 reads TGCAGCGTCCACTCAGGGGAAATGAACACTGAAGCTTTCTTT.